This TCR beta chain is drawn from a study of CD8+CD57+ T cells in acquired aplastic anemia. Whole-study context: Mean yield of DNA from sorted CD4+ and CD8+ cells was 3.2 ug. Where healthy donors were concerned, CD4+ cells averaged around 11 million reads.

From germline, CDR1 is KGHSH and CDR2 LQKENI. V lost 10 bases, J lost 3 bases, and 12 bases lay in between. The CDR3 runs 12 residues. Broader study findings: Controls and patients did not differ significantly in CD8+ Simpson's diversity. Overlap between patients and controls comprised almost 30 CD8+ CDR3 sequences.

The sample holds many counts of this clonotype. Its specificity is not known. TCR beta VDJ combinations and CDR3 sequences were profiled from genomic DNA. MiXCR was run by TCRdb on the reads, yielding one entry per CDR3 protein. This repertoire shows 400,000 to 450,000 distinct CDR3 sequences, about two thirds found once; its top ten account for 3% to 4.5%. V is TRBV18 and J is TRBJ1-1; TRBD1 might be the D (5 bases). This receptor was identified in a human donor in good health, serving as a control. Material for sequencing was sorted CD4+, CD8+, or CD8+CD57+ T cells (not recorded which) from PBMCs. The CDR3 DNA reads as TGTGCCACCCGAGGGGATTACACTGAAGCTTTCTTT. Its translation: CATRGDYTEAFF. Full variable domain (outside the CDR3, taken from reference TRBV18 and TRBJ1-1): NAGVMQNPRHLVRRRGQEARLRCSPMKGHSHVYWYRQLPEEGLKFMVYLQKENIIDESGMPKERFSAEFPKEGPSILRIQQVVRGDSAAYFCATRGDYTEAFFGQGTRLTVV.